The clone carrying this TCR beta chain was found a few times. Its target is unknown. This sample is part of a study of T-cell reconstitution after alpha-beta-depleted transplantation in children. Unique molecular identifiers tagged the TCRbeta library. TCRdb re-analysed the PCR reads in MiXCR, keeping a single row per CDR3 protein. The data show around 420,000 distinct CDR3 sequences, with around 15% seen just once and around 28% held by the top ten. Germline V gene sequence: CDR1 MNHNS, CDR2 SASEGT. Trimming removed 2 bases at V and 5 bases at J, with 21 bases between. The CDR3 is 17 residues long. Findings and caveats of the study: After transplant, at about two months, alpha-beta T cells were reportedly derived from several hundred expanded graft clones. T-cell counts and diversity were attributed mostly to newly produced T cells one year after transplant. Several patients had high TCRbeta diversity at day 60; it came from surviving recipient T cells and thymic progenitors.

The sequence was collected from a boy younger than two who had a stem cell transplant for Wiskott-Aldrich syndrome, so the T cells may come from the graft donor. This chain uses TRBV6-1 with TRBJ1-2; TRBD1 is a possible D gene (5 bases). The sequences come from PBMCs, mostly from graft donor cells, collected 360 days after TCRalphabeta/CD19-depleted stem cell transplant. DNA for the CDR3: TGTGCCAGCAGTGAATTCATGGGGGGACGCGGGATATATGGCTACACCTTC. This translates into CASSEFMGGRGIYGYTF.